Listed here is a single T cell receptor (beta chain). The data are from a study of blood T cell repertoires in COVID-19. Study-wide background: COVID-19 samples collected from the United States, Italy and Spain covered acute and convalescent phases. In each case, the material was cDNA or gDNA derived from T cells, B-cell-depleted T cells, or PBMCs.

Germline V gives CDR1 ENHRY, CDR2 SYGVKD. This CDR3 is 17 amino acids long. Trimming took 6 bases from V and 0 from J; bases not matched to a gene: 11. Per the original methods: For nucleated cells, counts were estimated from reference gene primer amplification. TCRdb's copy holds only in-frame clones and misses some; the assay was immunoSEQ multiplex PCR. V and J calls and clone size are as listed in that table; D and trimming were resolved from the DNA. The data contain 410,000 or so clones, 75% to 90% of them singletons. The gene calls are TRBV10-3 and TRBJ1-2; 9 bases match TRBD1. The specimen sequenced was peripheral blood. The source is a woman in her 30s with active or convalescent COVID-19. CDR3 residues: CAISPDRGVAANYGYTF. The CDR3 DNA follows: TGTGCCATCAGCCCCGACAGGGGGGTCGCGGCTAACTATGGCTACACCTTC.